The rows below give T cell receptor beta chains drawn from one sample of a study of OX40 agonist ivuxolimab in advanced cancers. Repertoires were generated with immunoSEQ multiplex PCR, while TCRdb's copy carries only in-frame clones and drops some. The repertoire includes more than 50,000 clones, more than 85% of them detected once, and over 9.5% sits in the top ten. Sequencing was performed on CD4+ or CD8+ T cells sorted from blood, taken in a trial of the OX40 agonist ivuxolimab. The receptors were gathered from an adult with an advanced solid tumor such as melanoma, head and neck, liver or kidney cancer. The CDR3 runs from the conserved cysteine through the conserved F or W. The D gene is left open where the match is weak.

CDR3: CASSLGNSGSNEQFF; J: TRBJ2-1; D: TRBD2; length: 15; V: TRBV5-1
CDR3: CASSYPTGSSYEQYF; J: TRBJ2-7; D: TRBD1; length: 15; V: TRBV6-6
CDR3: CAVSTGTYEQYF; J: TRBJ2-7; D: NA; length: 12; V: TRBV10-3
CDR3: CASSFPTSGEQFF; J: TRBJ2-1; D: TRBD2; length: 13; V: TRBV5-1
CDR3: CATSGQGRRSNQPQHF; J: TRBJ1-5; D: TRBD1; length: 16; V: TRBV2
CDR3: CASIRGGRDTQYF; J: TRBJ2-3; D: TRBD2; length: 13; V: TRBV2
CDR3: CASSPTDRTTEKLFF; J: TRBJ1-4; D: NA; length: 15; V: TRBV18
CDR3: CASSQDAVGDNEQFF; J: TRBJ2-1; D: NA; length: 15; V: TRBV14
CDR3: CASSHGTGGGEQYF; J: TRBJ2-7; D: TRBD1; length: 14; V: TRBV27
CDR3: CASSLVGGGDTQYF; J: TRBJ2-3; D: NA; length: 14; V: TRBV13
CDR3: CASRGLAGSYNEQFF; J: TRBJ2-1; D: TRBD2; length: 15; V: TRBV11-1
CDR3: CSALDRLGYTF; J: TRBJ1-2; D: TRBD1; length: 11; V: TRBV20-1
CDR3: CASPGRSATDTQYF; J: TRBJ2-3; D: NA; length: 14; V: TRBV2
CDR3: CASSLGGGTERQPQHF; J: TRBJ1-5; D: NA; length: 16; V: TRBV5-6
CDR3: CASSQVGTGTYEQYF; J: TRBJ2-7; D: TRBD1; length: 15; V: TRBV4-2
CDR3: CASSLARVASTDTQYF; J: TRBJ2-3; D: NA; length: 16; V: TRBV7-6
CDR3: CASSWAATGRLSGANVLTF; J: TRBJ2-6; D: NA; length: 19; V: TRBV19
CDR3: CASSLRRPQGADSPLHF; J: TRBJ1-6; D: TRBD1; length: 17; V: TRBV11-2
CDR3: CASSRPGGWFTEAFF; J: TRBJ1-1; D: NA; length: 15; V: TRBV18
CDR3: CASSLVGTSGSSYNEQFF; J: TRBJ2-1; D: TRBD2; length: 18; V: TRBV5-1
CDR3: CASKVVSNQPQHF; J: TRBJ1-5; D: NA; length: 13; V: TRBV2
CDR3: CASSRLAGGQGDTQYF; J: TRBJ2-3; D: TRBD2; length: 16; V: TRBV5-1
CDR3: CASSPGTSTDTQYF; J: TRBJ2-3; D: NA; length: 14; V: TRBV5-1
CDR3: CATSRGASGRGEQFF; J: TRBJ2-1; D: TRBD2; length: 15; V: TRBV15
CDR3: CASSQPRGGGDDTQYF; J: TRBJ2-3; D: TRBD2; length: 16; V: TRBV7-9
CDR3: CASSPSGLTVGNF; J: TRBJ2-7; D: NA; length: 13; V: TRBV18
CDR3: CASSARTYTQYF; J: TRBJ2-3; D: NA; length: 12; V: TRBV14
CDR3: CASSSTTVSTDTQYF; J: TRBJ2-3; D: NA; length: 15; V: TRBV5-1
CDR3: CASSQDRGTDTQYF; J: TRBJ2-3; D: NA; length: 14; V: TRBV4-2
CDR3: CASSLGVPDTQYF; J: TRBJ2-3; D: NA; length: 13; V: TRBV5-6
CDR3: CSVATGPNQPQHF; J: TRBJ1-5; D: NA; length: 13; V: TRBV29-1
CDR3: CASKGTEKLFF; J: TRBJ1-4; D: NA; length: 11; V: TRBV6-5
CDR3: CASSWTENTEAFF; J: TRBJ1-1; D: NA; length: 13; V: TRBV13
CDR3: CASSARDRGARTF; J: TRBJ1-2; D: TRBD1; length: 13; V: TRBV5-5
CDR3: CASSPTDFKGNTIYF; J: TRBJ1-3; D: NA; length: 15; V: TRBV9
CDR3: CASSPYRGSGSYEQYF; J: NA; D: TRBD1; length: 16; V: TRBV14
CDR3: CASSLGQGKLFF; J: TRBJ1-4; D: NA; length: 12; V: TRBV5-1
CDR3: CASSVVSGNTEAFF; J: TRBJ1-1; D: NA; length: 14; V: TRBV9
CDR3: CASRNSGEKLFF; J: TRBJ1-4; D: NA; length: 12; V: TRBV9
CDR3: CASSYTGETIYF; J: TRBJ1-3; D: TRBD1; length: 12; V: TRBV5-1
CDR3: CASRLQGGETQYF; J: TRBJ2-5; D: NA; length: 13; V: TRBV10-2
CDR3: CASSPRGTGGVLEQYF; J: TRBJ2-7; D: TRBD1; length: 16; V: TRBV19
CDR3: CASSIGWRGGVNEQFF; J: TRBJ2-1; D: TRBD2; length: 16; V: TRBV2
CDR3: CASSLNPSSGSFQETQYF; J: TRBJ2-5; D: TRBD2; length: 18; V: TRBV4-2
CDR3: CASSSLAGGLREQFF; J: TRBJ2-1; D: TRBD2; length: 15; V: TRBV4-2
CDR3: CASSSGQGWYEQYF; J: TRBJ2-7; D: NA; length: 14; V: TRBV5-5
CDR3: CASSPTPQGTDTEAFF; J: TRBJ1-1; D: NA; length: 16; V: TRBV18
CDR3: CASSQSVTRGVNQPQHF; J: TRBJ1-5; D: NA; length: 17; V: TRBV4-1
CDR3: CASSLREGAGEQFF; J: TRBJ2-1; D: NA; length: 14; V: TRBV11-3
CDR3: CASSETSGSFGELFF; J: TRBJ2-2; D: TRBD2; length: 15; V: TRBV5-6
CDR3: CAISESSAYNEQFF; J: TRBJ2-1; D: NA; length: 14; V: TRBV10-3
CDR3: CASSLEQGGKLFF; J: TRBJ1-4; D: NA; length: 13; V: TRBV7-9
CDR3: CASSLAGANVLTF; J: TRBJ2-6; D: NA; length: 13; V: TRBV11-1
CDR3: CASRRGTSRAKNIQYF; J: TRBJ2-4; D: TRBD2; length: 16; V: TRBV2
CDR3: CASSLAPPGANVLTF; J: TRBJ2-6; D: NA; length: 15; V: TRBV5-1